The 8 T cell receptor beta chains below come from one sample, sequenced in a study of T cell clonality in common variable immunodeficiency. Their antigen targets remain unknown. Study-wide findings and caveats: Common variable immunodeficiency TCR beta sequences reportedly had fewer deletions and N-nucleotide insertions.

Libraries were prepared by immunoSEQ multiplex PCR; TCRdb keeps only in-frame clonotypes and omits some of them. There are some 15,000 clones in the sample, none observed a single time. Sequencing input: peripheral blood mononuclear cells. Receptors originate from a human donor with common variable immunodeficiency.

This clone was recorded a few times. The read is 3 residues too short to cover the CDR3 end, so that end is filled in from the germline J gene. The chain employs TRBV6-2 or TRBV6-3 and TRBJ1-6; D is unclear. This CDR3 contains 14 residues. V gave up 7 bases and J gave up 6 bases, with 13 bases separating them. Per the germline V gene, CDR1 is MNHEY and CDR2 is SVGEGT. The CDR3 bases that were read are TGTGCCAGCAAAGAGGGTATGAGTAATTCACCC. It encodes CASKEGMSNSP. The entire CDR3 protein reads CASKEGMSNSPLHF.

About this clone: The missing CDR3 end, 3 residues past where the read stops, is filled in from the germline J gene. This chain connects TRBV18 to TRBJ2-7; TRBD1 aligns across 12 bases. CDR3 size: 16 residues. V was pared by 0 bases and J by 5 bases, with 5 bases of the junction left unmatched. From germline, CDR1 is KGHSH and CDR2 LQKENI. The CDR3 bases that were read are TGTGCCAGCTCACCACCGGGACAGGGGGCGGTAAACGAG. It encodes CASSPPGQGAVNE. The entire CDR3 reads CASSPPGQGAVNEQYF.

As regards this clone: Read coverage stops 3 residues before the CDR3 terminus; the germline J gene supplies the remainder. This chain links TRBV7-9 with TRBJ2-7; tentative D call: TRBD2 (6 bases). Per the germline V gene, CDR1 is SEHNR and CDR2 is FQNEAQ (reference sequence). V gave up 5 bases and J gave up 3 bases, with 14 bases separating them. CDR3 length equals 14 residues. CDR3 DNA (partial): TGTGCCAGCAGCCGGGGCGGGGTATACTACGAG. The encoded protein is CASSRGGVYYE. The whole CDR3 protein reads CASSRGGVYYEQYF. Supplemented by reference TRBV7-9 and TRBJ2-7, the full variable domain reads DTGVSQNPRHKITKRGQNVTFRCDPISEHNRLYWYRQTLGQGPEFLTYFQNEAQLEKSRLLSDRFSAERPKGSFSTLEIQRTEQGDSAMYLCASSRGGVYYEQYFGPGTRLTVT.

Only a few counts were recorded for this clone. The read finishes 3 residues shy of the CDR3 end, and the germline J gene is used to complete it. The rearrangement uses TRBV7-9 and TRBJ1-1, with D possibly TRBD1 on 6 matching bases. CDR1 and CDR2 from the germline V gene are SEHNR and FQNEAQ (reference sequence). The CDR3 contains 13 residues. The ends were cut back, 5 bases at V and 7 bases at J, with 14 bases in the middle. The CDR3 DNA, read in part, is TGTGCCAGCAGCATACAGGGTAGGGGTGAA. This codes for CASSIQGRGE. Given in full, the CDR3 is CASSIQGRGEAFF.

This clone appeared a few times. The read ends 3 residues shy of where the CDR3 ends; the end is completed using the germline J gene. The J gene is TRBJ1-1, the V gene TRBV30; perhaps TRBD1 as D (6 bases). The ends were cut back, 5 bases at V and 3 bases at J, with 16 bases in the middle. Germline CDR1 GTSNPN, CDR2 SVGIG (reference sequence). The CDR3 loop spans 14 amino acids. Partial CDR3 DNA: TGTGCCTGGTCCAAAGGGGGAGGGTACACTGAA. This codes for CAWSKGGGYTE. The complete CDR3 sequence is CAWSKGGGYTEAFF.

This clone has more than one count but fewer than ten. The CDR3 reads CASSQRLEETQYF. CDR3 DNA (partial): TGTGCCAGCTCACAACGACTAGAAGAGACC. This chain joins TRBV18 and TRBJ2-5; weak D call: TRBD2 (6 bases). The observed sequence ends 3 residues before the CDR3 terminus, with the missing tail filled in from the germline J gene. CDR3 length: 13 residues. The germline gives CDR1 KGHSH, CDR2 LQKENI. Deletions cut 4 bases from V and 3 bases from J, with 9 bases between.

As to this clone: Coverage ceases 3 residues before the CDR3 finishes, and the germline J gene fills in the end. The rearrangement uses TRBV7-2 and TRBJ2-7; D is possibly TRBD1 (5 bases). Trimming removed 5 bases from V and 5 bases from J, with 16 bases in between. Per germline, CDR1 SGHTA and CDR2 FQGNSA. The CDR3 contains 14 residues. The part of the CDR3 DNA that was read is TGTGCCAGCAGCCAAACGGGCAGGGTGGACGAG. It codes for CASSQTGRVDE. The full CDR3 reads CASSQTGRVDEQYF.

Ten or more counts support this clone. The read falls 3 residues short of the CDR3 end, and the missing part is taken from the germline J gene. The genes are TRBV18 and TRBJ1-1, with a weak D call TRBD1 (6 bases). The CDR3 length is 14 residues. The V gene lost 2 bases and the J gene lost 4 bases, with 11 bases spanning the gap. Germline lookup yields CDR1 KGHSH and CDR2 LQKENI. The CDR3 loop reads CASSPTVGGTEAFF. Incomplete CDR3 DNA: TGTGCCAGCTCACCAACGGTAGGGGGCACTGAA. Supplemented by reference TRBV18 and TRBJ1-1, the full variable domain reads NAGVMQNPRHLVRRRGQEARLRCSPMKGHSHVYWYRQLPEEGLKFMVYLQKENIIDESGMPKERFSAEFPKEGPSILRIQQVVRGDSAAYFCASSPTVGGTEAFFGQGTRLTVV.